The entry below gives a single T cell receptor beta chain sequence along with its context. Its target is unknown. The sample originates from a study of T-cell memory formation after mild COVID-19. Study background: Clusters of TCRs were largely donor specific. General observations from the study: Later expanders leaned CD4+, whereas day 15 to 85 contracting clones were balanced CD4/CD8. Whether day 37 second-wave clones are SARS-CoV-2-specific was not confirmed.

Trimming shortened V by 6 bases and J by 4 bases, and 15 bases separated the two germline ends. CDR3 size: 13 residues. Germline values: CDR1 GTSNPN, CDR2 SVGIG (reference sequence). UMIs and sample barcodes were carried by the TCR alpha and TCR beta cDNA libraries that 5'RACE produced using constant-segment primers. TCRdb re-derived calls from the 5' RACE reads in MiXCR, one entry per CDR3 protein. The repertoire holds 140,000 to 150,000 distinct CDR3 sequences, 15% to 20% seen once, with around 2% in the top ten. This sequence originates from an adult woman who had mild COVID-19 (a few samples of this study predate the infection). Cell type and time point are not known. The specimen was PBMCs or a T cell subset sorted from them (not recorded which). This chain connects TRBV30 to TRBJ2-5, with D possibly being TRBD1 or TRBD2 (5 bases each). This CDR3 is CACLGDFRETQYF. Here the CDR3 DNA reads TGTGCCTGCCTGGGGGATTTTCGAGAGACCCAGTACTTC.